The T cell receptor (beta chain) described here comes from a study of monozygotic twins with inflammatory bowel disease. TCRdb re-called the 5' RACE reads; every CDR3 protein appears as one record, without DNA. This sample's table reports 150,000 to 200,000 distinct CDR3 sequences. Germline V gives CDR1 SNHLY, CDR2 FYNNEI. The CDR3 spans 14 residues. Sequenced sample: blood. This clonotype was sampled from a human donor with ulcerative colitis or Crohn's disease, or a healthy co-twin of an affected twin (not recorded which). The V call is TRBV2, the J call TRBJ2-4; the TCRdb D gene call, TRBD1, has no DNA to confirm it. The CDR3 region is CASSEAYRGRIRDF.